Each of the 21 T cell receptor beta chains below was sequenced from the same sample in a study of shared clonotypes between healthy human individuals. Sequenced by immunoSEQ multiplex PCR; TCRdb stores in-frame clones only, minus some. The top ten clones hold about 0.41% of a sample with approximately 2.1 million clones, more than 85% of them seen once. Sample: naive CD4+ T cells from PBMCs. Subset specified: CD45RA+ positively selected. The receptors derive from a man aged 18 to 30 in good health. Some clones in this sample may be carry-over from other donors' samples.

This sequence joins TRBV4-3 and TRBJ1-2; 8 positions match TRBD1. Germline V gene data show CDR1 as LGHNA and CDR2 as YSLEER. CDR3 length equals 14 residues. Trimming took 0 bases from V and 4 from J; bases not matched to a gene: 1. This CDR3 reads CASSQEDRGYGYTF. CDR3 DNA: TGCGCCAGCAGCCAAGAAGACAGGGGCTATGGCTACACCTTC.

The V and J genes are TRBV28 and TRBJ2-4; tentatively, D is TRBD2 (6 bases). The germline V and J ends were trimmed by 5 bases and 1 base, with 9 bases remaining between them. The CDR3 covers 14 residues. Germline V gene data show CDR1 as MDHEN and CDR2 as SYDVKM. CDR3 region: CASSEAGAKNIQYF. The CDR3, as DNA: TGTGCCAGCAGTGAGGCGGGGGCCAAAAACATTCAGTACTTC.

As for this clone: Other DNA sequences in this specimen translate into the identical CDR3. This chain connects TRBV14 to TRBJ1-1; no firm D call. The germline gives CDR1 SGHDN, CDR2 FVKESK. The CDR3 runs to 13 residues. The V gene lost 4 bases and the J gene lost 0 bases, with 6 bases spanning the gap. In DNA, the CDR3 is TGTGCCAGCAGCCTGGACCTGAACACTGAAGCTTTCTTT. It is translated as CASSLDLNTEAFF. The full variable domain, its missing parts supplied by reference TRBV14 and TRBJ1-1, is EAGVTQFPSHSVIEKGQTVTLRCDPISGHDNLYWYRRVMGKEIKFLLHFVKESKQDESGMPNNRFLAERTGGTYSTLKVQPAELEDSGVYFCASSLDLNTEAFFGQGTRLTVV.

This chain uses TRBV5-7 with TRBJ2-5, with D hard to call. TRBV5-7 is designated an ORF whose function remains uncertain. The CDR3 has 8 residues. V was clipped by 7 bases and J by 7 bases, with 2 bases between them. The CDR3 DNA is TGTGCCAGCTGGACCCAGTACTTC. This codes for CASWTQYF.

The chain employs TRBV7-6 and TRBJ1-1, with D unclear. Germline values: CDR1 SGHVS, CDR2 FNYEAQ. V was pared by 3 bases and J by 1 base, with 15 bases between. CDR3 length equals 16 residues. The CDR3 loop is CASSLRYASRNTEAFF. As DNA, the CDR3 is TGTGCCAGCAGCTTGAGGTATGCCTCTCGGAACACTGAAGCTTTCTTT.

The chain joins TRBV6-6 to TRBJ1-1, with a tentative D call TRBD1 (6 bases). This CDR3 is 14 amino acids long. Germline V CDR1 and CDR2: MNHNY, SVGAGI (reference sequence). Trimming took off 3 bases at V and 3 bases at J, with 11 bases between the two ends. The CDR3 loop reads CASSYQGTDTEAFF. CDR3 bases: TGTGCCAGCAGTTATCAGGGGACCGACACTGAAGCTTTCTTT.

The chain has TRBV5-1 and TRBJ2-5, with TRBD1 matching over 10 bases. The V segment lost 0 bases and the J segment 5 bases; nucleotides outside the gene matches: 7. Germline CDR1 SGHRS, CDR2 YFSETQ. The CDR3 totals 16 residues. In DNA form, the CDR3 reads TGCGCCAGCAGCTTGGCAGGGACAGGGGAGGGGGAGACCCAGTACTTC. Amino acids: CASSLAGTGEGETQYF. The whole variable domain, filled in from reference TRBV5-1 and TRBJ2-5, reads KAGVTQTPRYLIKTRGQQVTLSCSPISGHRSVSWYQQTPGQGLQFLFEYFSETQRNKGNFPGRFSGRQFSNSRSEMNVSTLELGDSALYLCASSLAGTGEGETQYFGPGTRLLVL.

This clone has only one observation. The chain is built from TRBV29-1 and TRBJ2-7, with D possibly being TRBD1 or TRBD2 (5 bases each). Trimming took 6 bases from V and 6 from J, leaving 18 bases between them. Germline-derived CDR1 and CDR2 are SQVTM and ANQGSEA. This CDR3 is built from 13 residues. DNA for the CDR3: TGCAGCGTCCAAGGGGTACTAGTTCGCGAGCAGTACTTC. As protein: CSVQGVLVREQYF.

The chain joins TRBV30 to TRBJ2-2; 8 nucleotides match TRBD2. CDR3 length equals 16 residues. The V and J ends lost 8 bases and 1 base, in that order; junction bases with no gene match: 12. CDR1 and CDR2 (germline): GTSNPN, SVGIG (reference sequence). The CDR3 reads CAGTLAGGLNTGELFF. The CDR3 nucleotides are TGTGCCGGGACACTGGCGGGAGGACTGAACACCGGGGAGCTGTTTTTT.

The J gene is TRBJ1-1, the V gene TRBV7-2; 11 bases align to TRBD1. V dropped 8 bases and J dropped 4; count of bases not matched to a gene: 9. The CDR3 loop spans 15 amino acids. Germline lookup yields CDR1 SGHTA and CDR2 FQGNSA. The CDR3 DNA reads TGTGCCAGCTCCACGGACAGGGGGCGAGTCACTGAAGCTTTCTTT. This encodes CASSTDRGRVTEAFF.

The chain is built from TRBV4-3 and TRBJ2-2; TRBD1 agrees at 9 bases. CDR1 and CDR2 (germline): LGHNA, YSLEER. V was clipped by 3 bases and J by 4 bases; unmatched bases: 12. This CDR3 contains 18 residues. The CDR3 loop reads CASSQEVRDRVSTGELFF. CDR3 bases: TGCGCCAGCAGCCAGGAAGTCCGGGACAGGGTGTCCACCGGGGAGCTGTTTTTT.

The chain is built from TRBV27 and TRBJ2-6; TRBD1 agrees at 7 bases. V gave up 0 bases and J gave up 3 bases; unmatched junction bases: 8. This CDR3 contains 18 residues. Looked up from germline, CDR1 is MNHEY and CDR2 is SMNVEV (reference sequence). CDR3 in DNA: TGTGCCAGCAGTTTATCCGACAGGGAAAGGGTTGGGGCCAACGTCCTGACTTTC. It yields the protein CASSLSDRERVGANVLTF.

Comments on this clone: This sample includes further DNA sequences coding for the same CDR3. The J gene is TRBJ2-6, the V gene TRBV27; no reliable D call. The CDR3 consists of 14 residues. Trimming shortened V by 3 bases and J by 0 bases, and 3 bases separated the two germline ends. Per germline, CDR1 MNHEY and CDR2 SMNVEV (reference sequence). For the CDR3, the DNA is TGTGCCAGCAGTTTGGGCTCTGGGGCCAACGTCCTGACTTTC. Its protein product is CASSLGSGANVLTF.

The V call is TRBV18, the J call TRBJ2-7, with a tentative D call TRBD1 (6 bases). Trimming pared 3 bases from V and 6 bases from J, leaving 12 bases between. Germline CDR1 reads KGHSH; CDR2 reads LQKENI. The CDR3 covers 13 residues. CDR3 nucleotide sequence: TGTGCCAGCTCACCTTCACAGGGTAGCGAGCAGTACTTC. It yields the protein CASSPSQGSEQYF.

V gene TRBV28 combines with J gene TRBJ2-3, with 10 nucleotides matching TRBD2. This CDR3 spans 13 amino acids. V was pared by 8 bases and J by 6 bases, with 5 bases of the junction left unmatched. CDR1 and CDR2 (germline): MDHEN, SYDVKM. CDR3 residues: CASGASGSDTQYF. CDR3 DNA sequence: TGTGCCAGCGGGGCTAGCGGGAGCGATACGCAGTATTTT.

Note on this clone: Other DNA sequences of this sample code for an identical CDR3. The rearrangement links TRBV5-1 to TRBJ1-1; D is ambiguous. The V end was cut by 0 bases, the J end by 1 base, with 4 bases between. Germline V gene sequence: CDR1 SGHRS, CDR2 YFSETQ. The CDR3 has 13 amino acids. The chain's CDR3 is CASSLGPNTEAFF. As DNA, the CDR3 is TGCGCCAGCAGCTTGGGGCCGAACACTGAAGCTTTCTTT.

The chain carries TRBV7-7 and TRBJ2-2, with TRBD1 identical over 8 bases. Per germline, CDR1 SSHAT and CDR2 FNYEAQ (reference sequence). Trimming took 4 bases from V and 8 from J; bases not matched to a gene: 9. This CDR3 has 15 amino acids. CDR3 sequence: CASSYGQGLWGELFF. CDR3 sequence (DNA): TGTGCCAGCAGCTACGGACAGGGTCTATGGGGGGAGCTGTTTTTT.

This chain connects TRBV6-5 to TRBJ1-2; D is unresolved. V was clipped by 5 bases and J by 6 bases, with 19 bases between them. The CDR3 extends over 15 amino acids. The germline gives CDR1 MNHEY, CDR2 SVGAGI. The CDR3 DNA reads TGTGCCAGCAGTCCCCGAGCCGGTCAGCCAAATGGCTACACCTTC. It translates to CASSPRAGQPNGYTF.

This chain joins TRBV6-5 and TRBJ2-7, with a tentative D call TRBD2 (5 bases). V was pared by 2 bases and J by 5 bases, with 13 bases between. Looked up from germline, CDR1 is MNHEY and CDR2 is SVGAGI. The CDR3 has 14 residues. CDR3 coding DNA: TGTGCCAGCAGTTACCGGCTAGCCGTAGACGAGCAGTACTTC. Translating gives CASSYRLAVDEQYF.

V gene TRBV30 combines with J gene TRBJ2-7; no clear D gene. With 8 bases removed from V and 3 bases from J, the gap between germline ends came to 11 bases. Germline assignment: CDR1 GTSNPN and CDR2 SVGIG (reference sequence). The CDR3 runs 11 residues. Here the CDR3 reads CALTTSYEQYF. The CDR3, as DNA: TGTGCCCTAACGACGAGCTACGAGCAGTACTTC.

The V call is TRBV6-5, the J call TRBJ1-2; TRBD1 might be the D (6 bases). Looked up from germline, CDR1 is MNHEY and CDR2 is SVGAGI. Trimming removed 0 bases from V and 4 bases from J, with 15 bases in between. CDR3 length equals 16 residues. The chain's CDR3 is CASSYSILGGGYGYTF. The CDR3 coding sequence is TGTGCCAGCAGTTACTCAATTCTAGGAGGGGGCTATGGCTACACCTTC.